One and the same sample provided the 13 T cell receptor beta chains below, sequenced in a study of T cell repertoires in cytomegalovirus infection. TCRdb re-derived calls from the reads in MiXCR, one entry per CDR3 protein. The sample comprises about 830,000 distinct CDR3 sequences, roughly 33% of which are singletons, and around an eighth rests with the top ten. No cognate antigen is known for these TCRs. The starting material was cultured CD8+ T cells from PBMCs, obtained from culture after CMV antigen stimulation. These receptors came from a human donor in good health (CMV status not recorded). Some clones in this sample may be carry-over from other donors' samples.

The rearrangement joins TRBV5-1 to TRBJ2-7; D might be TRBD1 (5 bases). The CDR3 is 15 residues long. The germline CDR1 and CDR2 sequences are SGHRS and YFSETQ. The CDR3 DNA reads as TGCGCCAGCAGGTTGGACCTGGACACTTTCTACGAGCAGTACGTC. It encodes CASRLDLDTFYEQYV.

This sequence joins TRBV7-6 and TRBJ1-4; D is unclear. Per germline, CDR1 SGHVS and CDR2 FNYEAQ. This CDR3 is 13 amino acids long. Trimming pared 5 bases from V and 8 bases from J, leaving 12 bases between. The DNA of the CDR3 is TGTGCCAGCAGCCCCCGGGATTTGGAAAAACTGTTTTTT. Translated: CASSPRDLEKLFF.

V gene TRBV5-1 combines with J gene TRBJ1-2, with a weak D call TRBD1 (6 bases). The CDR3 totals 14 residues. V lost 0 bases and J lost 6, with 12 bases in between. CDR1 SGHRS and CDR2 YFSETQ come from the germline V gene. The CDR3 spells CASSLEGEWDGYTF. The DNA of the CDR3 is TGCGCCAGCAGCTTGGAGGGGGAATGGGATGGCTACACCTTC.

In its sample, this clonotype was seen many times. CDR3 in DNA: TGTGCCAGCACCCGGGGACAGTTTGAGCAGTTCTTC. This gives the protein CASTRGQFEQFF. This chain connects TRBV12-3 or TRBV12-4 to TRBJ2-1; 7 positions match TRBD1. This CDR3 is 12 amino acids long. Germline trimming cut 7 bases from V and 9 bases from J; bases unmatched to any gene: 6.

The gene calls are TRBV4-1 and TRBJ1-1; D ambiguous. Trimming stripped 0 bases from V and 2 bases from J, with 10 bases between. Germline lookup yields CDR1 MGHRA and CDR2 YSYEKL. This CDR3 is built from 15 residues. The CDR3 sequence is CASSQEGLGNTEAFF. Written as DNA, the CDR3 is TGCGCCAGCAGCCAAGAGGGGTTGGGAAACACTGAAGCTTTCTTT.

As DNA, the CDR3 is TGTGCCAGCAGTGGGGCAATGCTGTTTTTT. It is translated as CASSGAMLFF. This rearrangement joins TRBV7-9 to TRBJ1-4; the D gene is possibly TRBD1 (5 bases). CDR3 size: 10 residues. CDR1 and CDR2 (germline): SEHNR, FQNEAQ (reference sequence). Trimming shortened V by 6 bases and J by 14 bases, and 10 bases separated the two germline ends.

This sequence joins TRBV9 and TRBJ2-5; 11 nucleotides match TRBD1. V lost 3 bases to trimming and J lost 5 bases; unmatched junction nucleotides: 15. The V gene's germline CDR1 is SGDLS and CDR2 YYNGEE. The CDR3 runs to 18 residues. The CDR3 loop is CASSGGVGTGGHRETQYF. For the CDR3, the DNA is TGTGCCAGCAGCGGGGGGGTCGGGACAGGGGGTCACCGGGAGACCCAGTACTTC.

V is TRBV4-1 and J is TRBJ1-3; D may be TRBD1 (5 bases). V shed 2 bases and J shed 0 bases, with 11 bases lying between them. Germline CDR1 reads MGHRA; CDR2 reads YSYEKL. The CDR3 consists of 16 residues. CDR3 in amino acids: CASSQWPGGSGNTIYF. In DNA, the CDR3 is TGCGCCAGCAGCCAATGGCCCGGGGGCTCTGGAAACACCATATATTTT.

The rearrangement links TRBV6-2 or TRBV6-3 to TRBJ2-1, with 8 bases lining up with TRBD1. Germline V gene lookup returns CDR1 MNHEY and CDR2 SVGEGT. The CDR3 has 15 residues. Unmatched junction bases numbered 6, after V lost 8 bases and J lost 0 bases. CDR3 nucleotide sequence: TGTGCCAGCTCTGACAGGGGAGGCTCCTACAATGAGCAGTTCTTC. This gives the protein CASSDRGGSYNEQFF.

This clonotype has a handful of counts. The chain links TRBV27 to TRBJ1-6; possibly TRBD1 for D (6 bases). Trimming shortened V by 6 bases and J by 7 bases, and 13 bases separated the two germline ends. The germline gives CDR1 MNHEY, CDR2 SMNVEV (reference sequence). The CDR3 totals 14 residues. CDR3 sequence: CASRWGARNSPLHF. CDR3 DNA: TGTGCCAGCAGGTGGGGGGCTCGCAATTCACCCCTCCACTTT.

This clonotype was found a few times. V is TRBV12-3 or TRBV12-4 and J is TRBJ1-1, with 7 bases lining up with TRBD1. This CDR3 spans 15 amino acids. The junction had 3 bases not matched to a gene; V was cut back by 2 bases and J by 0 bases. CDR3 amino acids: CASSLRDRMNTEAFF. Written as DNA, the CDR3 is TGTGCCAGCAGTTTACGGGACAGAATGAACACTGAAGCTTTCTTT.

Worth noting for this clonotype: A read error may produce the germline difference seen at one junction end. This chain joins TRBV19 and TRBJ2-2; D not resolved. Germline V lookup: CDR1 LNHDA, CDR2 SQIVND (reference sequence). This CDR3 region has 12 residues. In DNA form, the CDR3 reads TGTGTCAGTAGTATCGGGCCCGGGGAGCTGTTTTTT. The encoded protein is CVSSIGPGELFF.

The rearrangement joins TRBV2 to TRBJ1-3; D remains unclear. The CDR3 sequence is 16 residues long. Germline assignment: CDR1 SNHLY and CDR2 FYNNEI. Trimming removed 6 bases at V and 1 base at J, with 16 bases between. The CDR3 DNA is TGTGCCAGCAGAGAGCCGGGGATGCAGTCTGGAAACACCATATATTTT. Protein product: CASREPGMQSGNTIYF.